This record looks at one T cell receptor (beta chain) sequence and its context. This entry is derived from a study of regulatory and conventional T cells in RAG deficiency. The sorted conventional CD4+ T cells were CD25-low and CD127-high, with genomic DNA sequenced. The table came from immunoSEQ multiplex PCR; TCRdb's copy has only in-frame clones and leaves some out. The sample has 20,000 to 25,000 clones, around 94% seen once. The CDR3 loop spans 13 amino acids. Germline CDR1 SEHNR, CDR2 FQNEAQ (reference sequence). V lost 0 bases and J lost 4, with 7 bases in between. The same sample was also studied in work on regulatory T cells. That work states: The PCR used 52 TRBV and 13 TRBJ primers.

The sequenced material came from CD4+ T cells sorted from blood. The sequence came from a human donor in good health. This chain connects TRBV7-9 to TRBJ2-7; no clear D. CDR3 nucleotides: TGTGCCAGCAGCTTAGCGGGGATGTACGAGCAGTACTTC. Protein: CASSLAGMYEQYF.